This T cell receptor beta chain comes out of a study of long-term antiretroviral therapy in people with HIV. Study details: It was about a decade before the 2015 immediate-ART recommendation that the earliest samples were taken.

Runs used v3.0 of the immunoSEQ assay and were done at survey level. The repertoire was sequenced with immunoSEQ multiplex PCR; TCRdb's copy has only in-frame clones and lacks some. The sample contains 17,000 or so clones, around 73% of which appear only once. This clone occurred once. The antigen remains undetermined. Study findings and constraints: Information pertaining to ART adherence, viral resistance or therapeutic modifications was not obtained. Those clones which expanded before ART made up the dominant part of the repertoire at all time points.

Every one of the participants with HIV received treatment in the United States. Germline V gene lookup returns CDR1 SGHTS and CDR2 YDEGEE. The ends were cut back, 4 bases at V and 1 base at J, with 11 bases in the middle. This CDR3 contains 14 residues. The TCR originated in a woman aged 40 to 50 with HIV. The sample consisted of unsorted PBMCs, taken approximately 3.4 years after starting antiretroviral therapy. The chain joins TRBV5-8 to TRBJ1-1; a possible D gene is TRBD1 (5 bases). The CDR3 DNA sequence: TGTGCCAGCAGCCCGGGGGGTTGGAACACTGAAGCTTTCTTT. Its protein is CASSPGGWNTEAFF.